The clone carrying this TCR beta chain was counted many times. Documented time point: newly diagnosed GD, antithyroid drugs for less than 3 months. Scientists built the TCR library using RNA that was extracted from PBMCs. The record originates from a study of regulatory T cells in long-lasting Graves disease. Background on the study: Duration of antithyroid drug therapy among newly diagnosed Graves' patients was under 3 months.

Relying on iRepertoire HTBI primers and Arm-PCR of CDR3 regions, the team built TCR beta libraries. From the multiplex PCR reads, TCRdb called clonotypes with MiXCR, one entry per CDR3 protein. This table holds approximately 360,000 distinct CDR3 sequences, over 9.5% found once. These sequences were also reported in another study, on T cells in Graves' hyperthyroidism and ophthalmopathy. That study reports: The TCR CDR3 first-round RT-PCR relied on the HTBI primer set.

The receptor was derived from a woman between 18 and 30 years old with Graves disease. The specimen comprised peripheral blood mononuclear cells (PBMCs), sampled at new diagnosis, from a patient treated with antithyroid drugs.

The CDR3 is CASSADGSIYYGYTF. In DNA, the CDR3 is TGTGCCAGCAGCGCGGACGGCAGTATCTACTATGGCTACACCTTC. This chain connects TRBV5-5 to TRBJ1-2, with unresolved D. This CDR3 contains 15 residues. The V and J ends lost 4 bases and 3 bases respectively, with 16 bases between them. CDR1 SGHKS and CDR2 YYEKEE come from the germline V gene (reference sequence). Complete variable domain (other parts from reference TRBV5-5 and TRBJ1-2): DAGVTQSPTHLIKTRGQQVTLRCSPISGHKSVSWYQQVLGQGPQFIFQYYEKEERGRGNFPDRFSARQFPNYSSELNVNALLLGDSALYLCASSADGSIYYGYTFGSGTRLTVV.